This TCR beta chain was observed in a study of blood T cell repertoires in COVID-19. Profiling relied on immunoSEQ multiplex PCR, and the TCRdb table lists in-frame clones only, not all of them. The data hold approximately 77,000 clones, with roughly 90% observed a single time. The V and J ends lost 8 bases and 2 bases, in that order; junction bases with no gene match: 13. This CDR3 comprises 16 residues. The germline gives CDR1 SGHTA, CDR2 FQGNSA. This TCR came from a man aged 50 to 60 with active COVID-19. The sequenced material came from peripheral blood. The V gene is TRBV7-2, the J gene TRBJ2-3, with 7 bases matching TRBD1. The CDR3 DNA follows: TGTGCCAGCGAGCTACACATGGGACAGCTCACAGATACGCAGTATTTT. Protein sequence: CASELHMGQLTDTQYF.